These 13 T cell receptor beta chains originate from one sample sequenced in a study of blood T cell repertoires in COVID-19. Profiling relied on immunoSEQ multiplex PCR, and the TCRdb table lists in-frame clones only, not all of them. The sample lists fewer than 300,000 clones; roughly 84% were seen once. The sample taken for sequencing was peripheral blood. These receptors all come from a person between 65 and 79 years old with COVID-19, enrolled during active disease.

CDR3 in amino acids: CASKSGANEKLFF. The CDR3 coding sequence is TGTGCCAGCAAATCCGGGGCTAATGAAAAACTGTTTTTT. The gene calls are TRBV11-2 and TRBJ1-4; D is unresolved. The CDR3 is 13 amino acids. Germline V gene sequence: CDR1 SGHAT, CDR2 FQNNGV. V dropped 7 bases and J dropped 3 bases, with 9 bases sitting between them.

This clone was observed once. The chain couples TRBV6-2 or TRBV6-3 to TRBJ2-7; D remains unclear. Trimming shortened V by 4 bases and J by 1 base, and 11 bases separated the two germline ends. The germline V gene encodes CDR1 MNHEY and CDR2 SVGEGT. The CDR3 totals 14 residues. CDR3 sequence reads: CASSSQRFSYEQYF. The DNA for the CDR3 is TGTGCCAGCAGTTCCCAGCGTTTTTCCTACGAGCAGTACTTC.

The chain links TRBV21-1 to TRBJ2-2; the table's TRBD1 call for D was not verified on the DNA. TRBV21-1 is a known pseudogene. The CDR3 extends over 21 amino acids. CDR3 nucleotide sequence: TGTGCCAGCAGCAAATTGGGGGGTCACATACAGGGGCGCCCGGAGACCGGGGAGCTGTTTTTT. It yields the protein CASSKLGGHIQGRPETGELFF.

This clone was found once. This chain uses TRBV7-2 with TRBJ1-2; D is possibly TRBD1 (6 bases). From germline, CDR1 is SGHTA and CDR2 FQGNSA. The CDR3 sequence is 14 residues long. Deletions cut 4 bases from V and 5 bases from J, with 14 bases between. The CDR3 nucleotides are TGTGCCAGCAGCTCGCGTTCGCAGGGGTATGGCTACACCTTC. This sequence encodes CASSSRSQGYGYTF.

This chain uses TRBV30 with TRBJ1-5; 11 bases are a match to TRBD1. The CDR3 sequence is 19 residues long. The germline gives CDR1 GTSNPN, CDR2 SVGIG (reference sequence). The J segment lost 1 base and the V segment lost 5 bases, leaving 16 bases of the junction unmatched. The CDR3 region is CAWASGTGGFVGSNQPQHF. In DNA, the CDR3 is TGTGCCTGGGCCTCCGGGACAGGGGGTTTCGTTGGGAGCAATCAGCCCCAGCATTTT.

In its sample, this clone was seen once. The chain is built from TRBV7-9 and TRBJ1-3; 8 nucleotides agree with TRBD1. V dropped 4 bases and J dropped 2; count of bases not matched to a gene: 4. CDR1 and CDR2 from the germline V gene are SEHNR and FQNEAQ (reference sequence). CDR3 size: 15 residues. The CDR3 is CASSSSQGAGNTIYF. The CDR3, as DNA: TGTGCCAGCAGCTCCTCACAGGGGGCTGGAAACACCATATATTTT.

This clone was seen only a few times. The J gene is TRBJ1-6, the V gene TRBV10-3; 9 bases agree with TRBD1. With V trimmed by 5 bases and J by 9 bases, 5 bases remained unmatched. Germline V gene lookup returns CDR1 ENHRY and CDR2 SYGVKD. This CDR3 has 14 amino acids. CDR3 loop: CAISRDRDGSPLHF. The CDR3 DNA is TGTGCCATCAGTCGGGACAGGGATGGTTCACCCCTCCACTTT.

J is TRBJ1-2 and V is TRBV6-5, with 11 bases matching TRBD1. Trimming at V came to 1 base and at J to 2 bases, leaving 3 bases not matched to a gene. CDR3 size: 16 residues. The germline CDR1 and CDR2 sequences are MNHEY and SVGAGI. The CDR3, as DNA: TGTGCCAGCAGTTACTACCGGACAGGGGGCAACTATGGCTACACCTTC. As protein: CASSYYRTGGNYGYTF.

The chain is built from TRBV19 and TRBJ2-7, with 8 bases that match TRBD1. Germline trimming cut 3 bases from V and 4 bases from J; bases unmatched to any gene: 5. Germline CDR1 LNHDA, CDR2 SQIVND (reference sequence). This CDR3 has 14 amino acids. CDR3 sequence reads: CASSIPGQGYEQYF. The DNA of the CDR3 is TGTGCCAGTAGTATCCCCGGACAGGGTTACGAGCAGTACTTC.

With regard to this clone: One junction end disagrees with the germline gene, perhaps due to a read error. The chain couples TRBV6-5 to TRBJ2-1, with D uncertain. In germline, CDR1 is MNHEY, CDR2 SVGAGI. The CDR3 is 12 amino acids. Here the CDR3 reads CASSYPDKEQFF. CDR3 bases: TGTGCCAGCAGTTACCCCGACAAGGAGCAGTTCTTC.

This clone was counted a single time. This chain links TRBV28 with TRBJ2-7; D is unclear. Trimming left V 3 bases short and J 3 bases short, with 6 bases between. The CDR3 contains 12 residues. The V gene's germline CDR1 is MDHEN and CDR2 SYDVKM. The CDR3 region has the DNA TGTGCCAGCAGTTTTTCGGGCTACGAGCAGTACTTC. It is translated as CASSFSGYEQYF.

CDR3 region: CASSIDLDRGYEQYF. In nucleotides, the CDR3 is TGTGCCAGCAGCATCGACCTAGACAGGGGCTACGAGCAGTACTTC. The V and J genes are TRBV2 and TRBJ2-7; the match to TRBD1 covers 8 bases. Germline values: CDR1 SNHLY, CDR2 FYNNEI. This CDR3 region has 15 residues. V lost 6 bases to trimming and J lost 3 bases; unmatched junction nucleotides: 10.

This clone was picked up one time. Other DNA sequences in this sample translate to the same CDR3. The rearrangement uses TRBV12-3 or TRBV12-4 and TRBJ1-6; 9 bases line up with TRBD1. There are 13 residues in the CDR3. V was pared by 6 bases and J by 10 bases, with 4 bases of the junction left unmatched. CDR3 bases: TGTGCCAGCAGCCTGACAGGGGGGTCACCCCTCCACTTT. It translates to CASSLTGGSPLHF.